Listed below are T cell receptor beta chains from one sample, sequenced in a study of blood T cell repertoires in COVID-19. This table comes from immunoSEQ multiplex PCR, and its TCRdb copy is limited to in-frame clones, with some not included. The data show about 320,000 clones, with approximately 91% seen just once and 5% to 5.5% held by the top ten. Sequenced: PBMCs or T cells enriched from blood (not recorded which). Receptor source: a man between 60 and 75 years old who had recovered from COVID-19. Each CDR3 is given with its conserved first and last residue. D genes are given only for firm matches. The size field is filled for only some rows; it gives once, few, many or a size class.

clone_size	d_call	j_call	v_call	cdr3_aa	cdr3_nt
NA	TRBD2	TRBJ2-1	TRBV28	CASKMRLAGGLNEQFF	TGTGCCAGCAAAATGCGACTAGCGGGAGGATTAAATGAGCAGTTCTTC
NA	NA	TRBJ1-1	TRBV9	CASSVQVNTEAFF	TGTGCCAGCAGCGTACAGGTGAACACTGAAGCTTTCTTT
NA	NA	TRBJ2-5	TRBV4-1	CASSQHFAVQETQYF	TGCGCCAGCAGCCAACATTTCGCGGTCCAAGAGACCCAGTACTTC
NA	TRBD2	TRBJ2-1	TRBV7-7	CASSLKAGVWDEQFF	TGTGCTAGCAGCCTAAAAGCGGGAGTCTGGGATGAGCAGTTCTTC
few	TRBD1	TRBJ1-1	TRBV10-3	CAISERRAGGEVGEAFF	TGTGCCATCAGTGAGAGGCGGGCAGGGGGCGAAGTTGGTGAAGCTTTCTTT
NA	TRBD2	TRBJ2-1	TRBV9	CASSSRTSGRVYNEQFF	TGTGCCAGCAGCTCACGGACTAGCGGGAGGGTCTACAATGAGCAGTTCTTC
NA	NA	TRBJ1-2	TRBV24-1	CATSEGRGYGYTF	TGTGCCACCAGTGAGGGGAGAGGCTATGGCTACACCTTC
few	TRBD1	TRBJ1-4	TRBV25-1	CASMDRLVEKLFF	TGTGCCAGCATGGACAGGCTGGTAGAAAAACTGTTTTTT
once	TRBD2	TRBJ2-3	TRBV15	CATSRGLAGGTDTQYF	TGTGCCACCAGCAGGGGACTAGCGGGAGGCACAGATACGCAGTATTTT
NA	TRBD1	TRBJ1-6	TRBV6-5	CASTDRGSSSPLHF	TGTGCCAGCACCGACAGGGGTAGCAGTTCACCCCTCCACTTT
NA	NA	TRBJ1-3	TRBV5-1	CASSSGQANSGNTIYF	TGCGCCAGCAGCTCGGGTCAAGCGAACTCTGGAAACACCATATATTTT
NA	TRBD1	TRBJ2-7	TRBV3-1/TRBV3-2	CASRRGGEGYEQYF	TGTGCCAGCAGAAGAGGGGGCGAGGGCTACGAGCAGTACTTC
NA	TRBD2	TRBJ2-1	TRBV7-6	CASSPPGLAGAVEQFF	TGTGCCAGCAGCCCACCGGGACTAGCGGGAGCCGTTGAGCAGTTCTTC
NA	TRBD2	TRBJ2-2	TRBV6-1	CASSLAGYNTGELFF	TGTGCCAGCAGTTTAGCGGGATATAACACCGGGGAGCTGTTTTTT
NA	NA	TRBJ1-1	TRBV9	CASSPTGYGPANTEAFF	TGTGCCAGCAGCCCCACAGGGTATGGGCCCGCGAACACTGAAGCTTTCTTT
NA	TRBD1	TRBJ1-2	TRBV9	CASSPQGGDANYGYTF	TGTGCCAGCAGCCCCCAAGGGGGCGATGCTAACTATGGCTACACCTTC
NA	NA	TRBJ2-7	TRBV7-9	CASSRDIAYEQYF	TGTGCCAGCAGCCGGGACATAGCCTACGAGCAGTACTTC
NA	TRBD1	TRBJ1-5	TRBV28	CASRTGALYSNQPQHF	TGTGCCAGCAGAACAGGGGCCCTTTATAGCAATCAGCCCCAGCATTTT
NA	TRBD1	TRBJ1-2	TRBV28	CASSFQPRGVGGYTF	TGTGCCAGCAGTTTTCAGCCCAGGGGGGTTGGTGGCTACACCTTC
NA	NA	TRBJ2-7	TRBV6-5	CASSLRTDYEQYF	TGTGCCAGCAGTTTAAGGACAGACTACGAGCAGTACTTC
once	NA	TRBJ2-3	TRBV5-6	CASRRQDTDTQYF	TGTGCCAGCAGACGGCAGGACACAGATACGCAGTATTTT
NA	TRBD2	TRBJ2-1	TRBV19	CASSKTVLAGLHNEQFF	TGTGCCAGTAGTAAAACTGTACTAGCGGGACTTCACAATGAGCAGTTCTTC